This T cell receptor (beta chain) came from a study of regulatory T cells in long-lasting Graves disease. The time point denotes: newly diagnosed GD, antithyroid drugs for less than 3 months. PBMCs were the source of the RNA used for TCR sequencing. Unmatched junction bases numbered 9, after V lost 5 bases and J lost 4 bases. The CDR3 spans 15 residues. Germline lookup yields CDR1 SGHTA and CDR2 FQGNSA. Arm-PCR of CDR3 regions and iRepertoire HTBI primers were the basis on which TCR beta libraries were built. From the multiplex PCR reads, TCRdb called clonotypes with MiXCR, one entry per CDR3 protein. The table lists under 300,000 distinct CDR3 sequences, around 20% of them singletons.

The V and J genes are TRBV7-2 and TRBJ2-3; 7 nucleotides line up with TRBD2. The sample consisted of peripheral blood mononuclear cells (PBMCs), taken at new diagnosis, from a patient treated with antithyroid drugs. This clonotype was sampled from a female donor with Graves disease. Written as DNA, the CDR3 is TGTGCCAGCAGCCTACTGGGGAGGGCCCCAGATACGCAGTATTTT. Translating gives CASSLLGRAPDTQYF.